Listed below are T cell receptor beta chains from one sample, sequenced in a study of siplizumab effects on memory and regulatory T cells. Measured with immunoSEQ multiplex PCR; TCRdb has only the in-frame clones, and not every one. In the table there are some 100,000 clones, about nine tenths of which are singletons. Sequenced: CD4+ T cells sorted from blood. These receptors came from a human donor in good health. Some clones in this sample may be carry-over from other donors' samples. Each CDR3 is given with its conserved first and last residue. Each record gives: V gene, J gene, D gene, clone size, CDR3 DNA, CDR3 protein. A D gene is named only where the DNA matches it firmly. Clone sizes are given selectively: once, few, many, or a class where the clone is expanded.

V gene: TRBV19; J gene: TRBJ1-5; D gene: TRBD1; clone size: NA; CDR3 DNA: TGTGCCAGTCAAGGGACAGGGGCTCAGGGGCCCCAGCATTTT; CDR3 protein: CASQGTGAQGPQHF
V gene: TRBV19; J gene: TRBJ2-1; D gene: NA; clone size: NA; CDR3 DNA: TGTGCCAGTAGTATAGACAGGATCGGGACACTTGAGCAGTTCTTC; CDR3 protein: CASSIDRIGTLEQFF
V gene: TRBV6-1; J gene: TRBJ2-3; D gene: NA; clone size: once; CDR3 DNA: TGTGCCAGCAGTGAAGCGGTTACCACAGATACGCAGTATTTT; CDR3 protein: CASSEAVTTDTQYF
V gene: TRBV27; J gene: TRBJ1-2; D gene: NA; clone size: NA; CDR3 DNA: TGTGCCAGCAGTCCCCTACAGGGCTTTAACTATGGCTACACCTTC; CDR3 protein: CASSPLQGFNYGYTF
V gene: TRBV5-6; J gene: TRBJ1-2; D gene: NA; clone size: NA; CDR3 DNA: TGTGCCAGCAGCCTAGGGGGCTATGGCTACACCTTC; CDR3 protein: CASSLGGYGYTF
V gene: TRBV6-4; J gene: TRBJ2-3; D gene: NA; clone size: NA; CDR3 DNA: TGTGCCAGCAGCCTGACACCGAAGGCAGATACGCAGTATTTT; CDR3 protein: CASSLTPKADTQYF
V gene: TRBV7-3; J gene: TRBJ2-7; D gene: TRBD2; clone size: NA; CDR3 DNA: TGTGCCAGCAGCACTAGCGGGGCAGGCGAGCAGTACTTC; CDR3 protein: CASSTSGAGEQYF
V gene: TRBV6-1; J gene: TRBJ1-5; D gene: NA; clone size: NA; CDR3 DNA: TGTGCCAGCAGTGAAGGGGTGGGGTATCAGCCCCAGCATTTT; CDR3 protein: CASSEGVGYQPQHF
V gene: TRBV4-1; J gene: TRBJ2-7; D gene: NA; clone size: few; CDR3 DNA: TGCGCCAGCAGCCAAAGGGGCAGGGCCTACGAGCAGTACTTC; CDR3 protein: CASSQRGRAYEQYF
V gene: TRBV27; J gene: TRBJ2-7; D gene: NA; clone size: NA; CDR3 DNA: TGTGCCACCAAACCCGGAGCGGGCTACGAGCAGTACTTC; CDR3 protein: CATKPGAGYEQYF
V gene: TRBV14; J gene: TRBJ2-7; D gene: NA; clone size: NA; CDR3 DNA: TGTGCCAGCAGCCTAGACCTCGAGCAGTACTTC; CDR3 protein: CASSLDLEQYF
V gene: TRBV2; J gene: TRBJ2-1; D gene: NA; clone size: NA; CDR3 DNA: TGTGCCAGCGGGTACCGGGACCCTTCTGAATCTTTAGATGAGCAGTTCTTC; CDR3 protein: CASGYRDPSESLDEQFF
V gene: TRBV6-5; J gene: TRBJ2-7; D gene: NA; clone size: NA; CDR3 DNA: TGTGCCAGCAGTTCCCAAGGGTTGTACGAGCAGTACTTC; CDR3 protein: CASSSQGLYEQYF
V gene: TRBV27; J gene: TRBJ1-2; D gene: NA; clone size: NA; CDR3 DNA: TGTGCCAGCAGTGAACAATTACAGGGAAACTATGGCTACACCTTC; CDR3 protein: CASSEQLQGNYGYTF
V gene: TRBV6-6; J gene: TRBJ2-1; D gene: TRBD2; clone size: NA; CDR3 DNA: TGTGCCAGCAGCGGACTAGGAGGTGAGCAGTTCTTC; CDR3 protein: CASSGLGGEQFF
V gene: TRBV30; J gene: TRBJ2-3; D gene: NA; clone size: once; CDR3 DNA: TGTGCCTGGACCTCCGCAGATACGCAGTATTTT; CDR3 protein: CAWTSADTQYF
V gene: TRBV4-1; J gene: TRBJ1-5; D gene: NA; clone size: NA; CDR3 DNA: TGCGCCAGCAGCCAAGCCGGGACAAGGAGTCAGCCCCAGCATTTT; CDR3 protein: CASSQAGTRSQPQHF
V gene: TRBV27; J gene: TRBJ2-4; D gene: TRBD2; clone size: NA; CDR3 DNA: TGTGCCAGCAGTTCTACACCAGGGACTAGCGGCGGAGCCAAAAACATTCAGTACTTC; CDR3 protein: CASSSTPGTSGGAKNIQYF
V gene: TRBV9; J gene: TRBJ2-1; D gene: NA; clone size: NA; CDR3 DNA: TGTGCCAGCAGCGAGGGACTTAGTAATCTTGCCTACAATGAGCAGTTCTTC; CDR3 protein: CASSEGLSNLAYNEQFF
V gene: TRBV2; J gene: TRBJ2-7; D gene: TRBD1; clone size: NA; CDR3 DNA: TGTGCCAGCAGTGACCCCGGACAGGGAAAATACGAGCAGTACTTC; CDR3 protein: CASSDPGQGKYEQYF
V gene: TRBV5-4; J gene: TRBJ2-5; D gene: TRBD2; clone size: once; CDR3 DNA: TGTGCCAGCCGTCAAAGTCCGGTCCAGCGGGAGAGGGCAGAGACCCAGTACTTC; CDR3 protein: CASRQSPVQRERAETQYF
V gene: TRBV4-1; J gene: TRBJ1-4; D gene: TRBD1; clone size: NA; CDR3 DNA: TGCGCCAGCACTAAGACAGGGGCCGCTAATGAAAAACTGTTTTTT; CDR3 protein: CASTKTGAANEKLFF
V gene: TRBV6-5; J gene: TRBJ2-7; D gene: TRBD1; clone size: once; CDR3 DNA: TGTGCCAGCAGTTCCCTTTTGGGACAGGGGTACTACGAGCAGTACTTC; CDR3 protein: CASSSLLGQGYYEQYF
V gene: TRBV7-2; J gene: TRBJ2-7; D gene: NA; clone size: NA; CDR3 DNA: TGTGCCAGCAGCTTAGACCGCCAAGAACCCTACGAGCAGTACTTC; CDR3 protein: CASSLDRQEPYEQYF
V gene: TRBV7-3; J gene: TRBJ1-1; D gene: NA; clone size: NA; CDR3 DNA: TGTGCCAGCAGCCCGGGACATACGAACACTGAAGCTTTCTTT; CDR3 protein: CASSPGHTNTEAFF
V gene: TRBV28; J gene: TRBJ2-1; D gene: NA; clone size: NA; CDR3 DNA: TGTGCCAGCAGTTTCCAGCAGTTCTTC; CDR3 protein: CASSFQQFF
V gene: TRBV6-6; J gene: TRBJ1-1; D gene: NA; clone size: NA; CDR3 DNA: TGTGCCAGCAGTTACACAGGGACTGAAGCTTTCTTT; CDR3 protein: CASSYTGTEAFF
V gene: TRBV10-3; J gene: TRBJ2-2; D gene: NA; clone size: once; CDR3 DNA: TGTGCCATCAGTGTTGAAGGGGCGACCGGGGAGCTGTTTTTT; CDR3 protein: CAISVEGATGELFF
V gene: TRBV29-1; J gene: TRBJ1-2; D gene: NA; clone size: NA; CDR3 DNA: TGCAGCGTTGAATTGCAGGGAACGGGCTATGGCTACACCTTC; CDR3 protein: CSVELQGTGYGYTF
V gene: TRBV7-8; J gene: TRBJ2-5; D gene: NA; clone size: NA; CDR3 DNA: TGTGCCAGCAGCCGATCCCCGGGTGAGACCCAGTACTTC; CDR3 protein: CASSRSPGETQYF
V gene: TRBV19; J gene: TRBJ2-5; D gene: TRBD2; clone size: NA; CDR3 DNA: TGTGCCAGTAGTAAAGGGACGGGGGGGCAAGAGACCCAGTACTTC; CDR3 protein: CASSKGTGGQETQYF
V gene: TRBV28; J gene: TRBJ2-1; D gene: NA; clone size: NA; CDR3 DNA: TGTGCCAGCAGTTTGGTCAGCCCCTACAATGAGCAGTTCTTC; CDR3 protein: CASSLVSPYNEQFF
V gene: TRBV28; J gene: TRBJ2-2; D gene: NA; clone size: NA; CDR3 DNA: TGTGCCAGCAGTTTATCAGGGAGCTGGGTTGCGAACACCGGGGAGCTGTTTTTT; CDR3 protein: CASSLSGSWVANTGELFF
V gene: TRBV11-2; J gene: TRBJ1-5; D gene: TRBD1; clone size: once; CDR3 DNA: TGTGCCAGCAGCACCAAAACAGGGGGCGGTCAGCCCCAGCATTTT; CDR3 protein: CASSTKTGGGQPQHF
V gene: TRBV19; J gene: TRBJ2-7; D gene: NA; clone size: NA; CDR3 DNA: TGTGCCAGTCCTTCTGATCCGGTTTCGGGCAGTAGCTCCTACGAGCAGTACTTC; CDR3 protein: CASPSDPVSGSSSYEQYF
V gene: TRBV12-5; J gene: TRBJ1-5; D gene: NA; clone size: NA; CDR3 DNA: TGTGCTAGTGGTTTAGAAAGTTGGCCCCAGCATTTT; CDR3 protein: CASGLESWPQHF
V gene: TRBV2; J gene: TRBJ1-1; D gene: TRBD1; clone size: few; CDR3 DNA: TGTGCCAGCAGGGACAGGGGTTTCATGAACACTGAAGCTTTCTTT; CDR3 protein: CASRDRGFMNTEAFF
V gene: TRBV6-6; J gene: TRBJ2-5; D gene: NA; clone size: NA; CDR3 DNA: TGTGCCAGCAGTCAGGGGGCAGGGGGGGTAGAGACCCAGTACTTC; CDR3 protein: CASSQGAGGVETQYF
V gene: TRBV28; J gene: TRBJ2-1; D gene: TRBD2; clone size: few; CDR3 DNA: TGTGCCAGCGGGAGGGCCTCGATTAATGAGCAGTTCTTC; CDR3 protein: CASGRASINEQFF
V gene: TRBV7-9; J gene: TRBJ1-1; D gene: NA; clone size: NA; CDR3 DNA: TGTGCCAGCAGCTTTACGTCGAGCACTGAAGCTTTCTTT; CDR3 protein: CASSFTSSTEAFF
V gene: TRBV15; J gene: TRBJ2-7; D gene: NA; clone size: NA; CDR3 DNA: TGTGCCACCAGCTTAAGGGACCGCTCCTACGAGCAGTACTTC; CDR3 protein: CATSLRDRSYEQYF
V gene: TRBV2; J gene: TRBJ2-7; D gene: NA; clone size: NA; CDR3 DNA: TGTGCCAGCAGTATCTTCTCCTACGAGCAGTACTTC; CDR3 protein: CASSIFSYEQYF
V gene: TRBV29-1; J gene: TRBJ1-4; D gene: TRBD1; clone size: few; CDR3 DNA: TGCAGCGTTGAAGGGGAGACAGGGATTAATGAAAAACTGTTTTTT; CDR3 protein: CSVEGETGINEKLFF
V gene: TRBV7-8; J gene: TRBJ1-1; D gene: TRBD1; clone size: NA; CDR3 DNA: TGTGCCAGCAGCTATTCGACAGGGCAAAACACTGAAGCTTTCTTT; CDR3 protein: CASSYSTGQNTEAFF
V gene: TRBV5-1; J gene: TRBJ1-2; D gene: NA; clone size: NA; CDR3 DNA: TGCGCCAGCAGCTTGGATGTGGGGTTGGATGGCTACACCTTC; CDR3 protein: CASSLDVGLDGYTF
V gene: TRBV9; J gene: TRBJ1-1; D gene: NA; clone size: NA; CDR3 DNA: TGTGCCAGCAGCGTATATGTGAGGACTGAAGCTTTCTTT; CDR3 protein: CASSVYVRTEAFF
V gene: TRBV9; J gene: TRBJ2-2; D gene: NA; clone size: NA; CDR3 DNA: TGTGCCAGCAGCGTAGAGGGAACGAACACCGGGGAGCTGTTTTTT; CDR3 protein: CASSVEGTNTGELFF
V gene: TRBV6-1; J gene: TRBJ1-3; D gene: TRBD1; clone size: NA; CDR3 DNA: TGTGCCAGCAGGGAATCCGGGACAGGTGGAAACACCATATATTTT; CDR3 protein: CASRESGTGGNTIYF
V gene: TRBV10-2; J gene: TRBJ1-1; D gene: NA; clone size: few; CDR3 DNA: TGCGCCACCACCCCGGGCAACACTGAAGCTTTCTTT; CDR3 protein: CATTPGNTEAFF
V gene: TRBV6-5; J gene: TRBJ2-5; D gene: NA; clone size: NA; CDR3 DNA: TGTGCCAGCAGTTACAATTGGGAGACCCAGTACTTC; CDR3 protein: CASSYNWETQYF
V gene: TRBV27; J gene: TRBJ1-1; D gene: NA; clone size: once; CDR3 DNA: TGTGCCAGCAGTTTATACTTGGGGAACACTGAAGCTTTCTTT; CDR3 protein: CASSLYLGNTEAFF
V gene: TRBV18; J gene: TRBJ2-5; D gene: NA; clone size: NA; CDR3 DNA: TGTGCCAGCTCACCGCAGGGAAATCAAGAGACCCAGTACTTC; CDR3 protein: CASSPQGNQETQYF
V gene: TRBV5-1; J gene: TRBJ2-2; D gene: NA; clone size: NA; CDR3 DNA: TGCGCCAGCAGCAACAGAAAAGCGAACACCGGGGAGCTGTTTTTT; CDR3 protein: CASSNRKANTGELFF
V gene: TRBV4-1; J gene: TRBJ2-4; D gene: NA; clone size: NA; CDR3 DNA: TGCGCCAGCAGCCAAGGACAGCGGATAGCCAAAAACATTCAGTACTTC; CDR3 protein: CASSQGQRIAKNIQYF
V gene: TRBV7-2; J gene: TRBJ2-7; D gene: NA; clone size: NA; CDR3 DNA: TGCGCCAGCAGCTTAGGGGGACTCCGCCGGCAGTACTTC; CDR3 protein: CASSLGGLRRQYF
V gene: TRBV18; J gene: TRBJ2-7; D gene: TRBD2; clone size: NA; CDR3 DNA: TGTGCCAGCTCACTCAGGGACCGGACTAGCGGGAGTAGCGAGCAGTACTTC; CDR3 protein: CASSLRDRTSGSSEQYF
V gene: TRBV30; J gene: TRBJ2-3; D gene: NA; clone size: once; CDR3 DNA: TGTGCCTGGAGCCGCTCTAGCACAGATACGCAGTATTTT; CDR3 protein: CAWSRSSTDTQYF
V gene: TRBV10-1; J gene: TRBJ2-1; D gene: NA; clone size: NA; CDR3 DNA: TGCGCCAGCAGTGCGACAGCCAACGCCTACAATGAGCAGTTCTTC; CDR3 protein: CASSATANAYNEQFF